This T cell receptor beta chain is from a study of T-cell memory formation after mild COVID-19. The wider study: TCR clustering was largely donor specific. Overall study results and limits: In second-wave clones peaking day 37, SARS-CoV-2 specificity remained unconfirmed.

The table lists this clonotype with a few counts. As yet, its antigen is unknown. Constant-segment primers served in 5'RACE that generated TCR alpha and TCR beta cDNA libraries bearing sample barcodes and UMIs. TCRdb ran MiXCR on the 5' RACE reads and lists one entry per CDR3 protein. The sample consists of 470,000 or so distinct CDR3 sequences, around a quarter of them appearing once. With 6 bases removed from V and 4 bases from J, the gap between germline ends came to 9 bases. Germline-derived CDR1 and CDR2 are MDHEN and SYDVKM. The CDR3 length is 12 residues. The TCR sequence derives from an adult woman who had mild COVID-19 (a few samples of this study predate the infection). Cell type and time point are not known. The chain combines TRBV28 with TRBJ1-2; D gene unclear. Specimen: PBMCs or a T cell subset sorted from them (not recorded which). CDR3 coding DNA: TGTGCCAGCAGCCAACCTACCTATGGCTACACCTTC. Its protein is CASSQPTYGYTF.